One sample yielded the 29 T cell receptor beta chains listed below, sequenced in a study of cytotoxic CD8 clonotypes in ibrutinib-treated CLL (dated by TCRdb to about 2021). This specimen's time point label, per the study, means: progressive disease on ibrutinib. The library relied on the immunoSEQ multiplex PCR assay. TCRdb's version of the immuneACCESS table is confined to in-frame rearrangements and falls short of the full clone set. An unresolved V gene accounts for under half of the shortfall where checked; the remainder is of unknown origin. This sample lists about 270,000 clones; roughly four fifths were detected once. Roughly 5.7% of the sample rests with the top ten. This specimen consisted of PBMCs, obtained at disease progression, from a patient treated with ibrutinib. These receptor sequences come from a human donor with chronic lymphocytic leukemia.

The rearrangement links TRBV6-1 to TRBJ2-5; D is uncertain. The tail of the sequence fits TRBJ2-7 better, so the J call may be wrong. The CDR3 is 13 amino acids. Germline CDR1 and CDR2: MNHNS and SASEGT. The CDR3 spells CASSEMAPYEQYF. CDR3 coding DNA: TGTGCCAGCAGTGAAATGGCTCCCTACGAGCAGTACTTC.

This clone has more than one count but fewer than ten. Other DNA sequences of this sample code for an identical CDR3. This chain joins TRBV7-2 and TRBJ2-2; no clear D. With 6 bases removed from V and 4 bases from J, the gap between germline ends came to 9 bases. The length of the CDR3 is 13 residues. Germline V gene lookup returns CDR1 SGHTA and CDR2 FQGNSA. The CDR3 loop is CASSLLPTGELFF. CDR3 DNA sequence: TGTGCCAGCAGTTTACTACCCACCGGGGAGCTGTTTTTT.

The J gene is TRBJ2-2, the V gene TRBV29-1; D is unclear. Per the germline V gene, CDR1 is SQVTM and CDR2 is ANQGSEA. The length of the CDR3 is 14 residues. Trimming left V 2 bases short and J 1 base short, with 8 bases between. The CDR3 bases are TGCAGCGTTGAACGGCAGGAGAACACCGGGGAGCTGTTTTTT. It encodes CSVERQENTGELFF.

The V and J genes are TRBV6-5 and TRBJ1-4; D unclear. Germline V gene sequence: CDR1 MNHEY, CDR2 SVGAGI. The CDR3 runs 14 residues. V was cut by 6 bases and J by 3 bases, with 11 bases left in between. This CDR3 reads CASSASSSNEKLFF. In DNA, the CDR3 is TGTGCCAGCAGCGCTTCCTCATCTAATGAAAAACTGTTTTTT.

Only one count was recorded for this clone. This rearrangement joins TRBV4-3 to TRBJ2-7; D is tentatively TRBD1 or TRBD2 (5 bases each). Germline CDR1 is LGHNA and CDR2 is YSLEER. Trimming took off 0 bases at V and 2 bases at J, with 23 bases between the two ends. The CDR3 has 19 amino acids. This chain's CDR3 is CASSQDIGRGGYWAYEQYF. Here the CDR3 DNA reads TGCGCCAGCAGCCAAGATATCGGCCGGGGCGGTTACTGGGCCTACGAGCAGTACTTC.

V and J are TRBV13 and TRBJ1-1; D perhaps matches TRBD1 (5 bases). Germline CDR1 reads PRHDT; CDR2 reads FYEKMQ (reference sequence). CDR3 length: 15 residues. Trimming cost V 1 base and J 3 bases, with 12 bases left between them. CDR3 nucleotide sequence: TGTGCCAGCAGCTTAGAGTGGACGGGGGACACTGAAGCTTTCTTT. This translates into CASSLEWTGDTEAFF.

V and J are TRBV28 and TRBJ2-7, with D possibly matching TRBD2 (5 bases). The germline CDR1 and CDR2 sequences are MDHEN and SYDVKM. Trimming cost V 5 bases and J 4 bases, with 15 bases left between them. This CDR3 region has 14 residues. DNA of the CDR3: TGTGCCAGCAGTCCCCCGGGAAATAATTACGAGCAGTACTTC. Translated, it gives CASSPPGNNYEQYF.

The chain links TRBV28 to TRBJ1-2; D ambiguous. The CDR3 has 14 amino acids. Germline CDR1 is MDHEN and CDR2 is SYDVKM. Trimming took off 7 bases at V and 2 bases at J, with 14 bases between the two ends. Written as DNA, the CDR3 is TGTGCCAGCACACCTTCGGCATTCAACTATGGCTACACCTTC. Its protein is CASTPSAFNYGYTF.

The V call is TRBV4-3, the J call TRBJ2-4; TRBD2 matches 7 bases. The length of the CDR3 is 14 residues. Germline V gene lookup returns CDR1 LGHNA and CDR2 YSLEER. V shed 2 bases, J shed 7 bases, and the junction held 5 bases outside the gene matches. The CDR3 DNA reads TGCGCCAGCAGCCAATCTCAACTAGCGAACATTCAGTACTTC. Encoded protein: CASSQSQLANIQYF.

The CDR3 DNA is TGTGCCAGCAGCTTGTCGGGGAGGGCCGGGGAGCTGTTTTTT. Its protein product is CASSLSGRAGELFF. This chain connects TRBV7-8 to TRBJ2-2; 7 bases fit TRBD2. V dropped 3 bases and J dropped 6; count of bases not matched to a gene: 4. The CDR3 contains 14 residues. CDR1 is SGHVS, CDR2 FQNEAQ, per germline.

V usage is TRBV7-6 and J usage is TRBJ2-2; perhaps TRBD2 as D (6 bases). The CDR3 runs 17 residues. Trimming took 4 bases from V and 4 from J, leaving 19 bases between them. The germline gives CDR1 SGHVS, CDR2 FNYEAQ. CDR3 loop: CASSSFWSSESTGELFF. The DNA for the CDR3 is TGTGCCAGCAGCTCCTTTTGGTCTAGCGAGTCCACCGGGGAGCTGTTTTTT.

To note about this clone: Relative to the germline gene, one junction end is altered; a read error may explain this. The chain recombines TRBV5-6 with TRBJ2-1; TRBD2 aligns across 9 bases. In germline, CDR1 is SGHDT, CDR2 YYEEEE. The CDR3 loop spans 12 amino acids. This CDR3 reads CASSWSSGRTVF. CDR3 coding DNA: TGTGCCAGCAGCTGGTCCAGCGGGAGGACGGTCTTC.

This clone came up a few times. Other DNA sequences in this sample translate to the same CDR3. V gene TRBV20-1 combines with J gene TRBJ2-5; D gene ambiguous. Germline CDR1 and CDR2: DFQATT and SNEGSKA (reference sequence). V lost 3 bases to trimming and J lost 4 bases, with 3 bases between them. CDR3 size: 10 residues. The CDR3 DNA reads TGCAGTGCTAGGGTAGAGACCCAGTACTTC. Encoded protein: CSARVETQYF.

The chain couples TRBV10-2 to TRBJ1-5; D gene uncertain. The V end was cut by 1 base, the J end by 6 bases, with 10 bases between. Germline V CDR1 and CDR2: WSHSY, SAAADI. The CDR3 contains 14 residues. The CDR3 protein is CASSELGLVQPQHF. In DNA form, the CDR3 reads TGCGCCAGCAGTGAGTTAGGGTTAGTTCAGCCCCAGCATTTT.

The V call is TRBV9, the J call TRBJ2-2; 10 bases are a match to TRBD2. This CDR3 comprises 15 residues. Germline CDR1 reads SGDLS; CDR2 reads YYNGEE. The trim removed 1 base at V and 5 bases at J, leaving 2 bases unmatched. The CDR3 nucleotides read TGTGCCAGCAGCGTACTAGCGGGAGTTACCGGGGAGCTGTTTTTT. It is translated as CASSVLAGVTGELFF.

The genes are TRBV6-5 and TRBJ2-7; D remains unclear. CDR3 length: 15 residues. Germline CDR1 MNHEY, CDR2 SVGAGI. V lost 2 bases and J lost 0, with 11 bases in between. For the CDR3, the DNA is TGTGCCAGCAGTTACCAGGCAACCTACTCCTACGAGCAGTACTTC. Translation: CASSYQATYSYEQYF.

This clone is a singleton in its sample. The CDR3 loop is CASSVEAKGRGIGGGNNEQFF. The DNA for the CDR3 is TGTGCCAGCAGCGTAGAAGCGAAGGGGAGGGGGATTGGAGGAGGCAACAATGAGCAGTTCTTC. The rearrangement joins TRBV9 to TRBJ2-1, with D possibly being TRBD2 (7 bases). Trimming removed 0 bases from V and 5 bases from J, with 30 bases in between. CDR1 is SGDLS, CDR2 YYNGEE, per germline. The CDR3 has 21 amino acids.

J is TRBJ1-4 and V is TRBV27; maybe TRBD1 (6 bases). V lost 2 bases to trimming and J lost 7 bases, with 20 bases between them. The CDR3 extends over 17 amino acids. CDR1 and CDR2 from the germline V gene are MNHEY and SMNVEV (reference sequence). For the CDR3, the DNA is TGTGCCAGCAGTTTAGGGGGGGCGGGGCAATGGAGTGAAAAACTGTTTTTT. This gives the protein CASSLGGAGQWSEKLFF.

This clone was seen more than once but under ten times. The CDR3 spells CASSDSNQPQHF. CDR3 coding DNA: TGTGCCAGCAGTGATAGCAATCAGCCCCAGCATTTT. This chain links TRBV25-1 with TRBJ1-5; D uncertain. The CDR3 contains 12 residues. Germline CDR1 MGHDK, CDR2 SYGVNS. The V end lost 3 bases, the J end lost 0 bases, and 0 bases lay between the germline ends.

The chain carries TRBV7-2 and TRBJ2-7; 7 bases line up with TRBD1. The CDR3 loop spans 14 amino acids. Germline V gene lookup returns CDR1 SGHTA and CDR2 FQGNSA. V was pared by 4 bases and J by 2 bases, with 5 bases of the junction left unmatched. In DNA, the CDR3 is TGTGCCAGCAGCTCCCTCGGGACAGCCTACGAGCAGTACTTC. It encodes CASSSLGTAYEQYF. The whole variable domain, remainder taken from reference TRBV7-2 and TRBJ2-7, is GAGVSQSPSNKVTEKGKDVELRCDPISGHTALYWYRQSLGQGLEFLIYFQGNSAPDKSGLPSDRFSAERTGGSVSTLTIQRTQQEDSAVYLCASSSLGTAYEQYFGPGTRLTVT.

This rearrangement joins TRBV28 to TRBJ2-1; TRBD2 aligns across 8 bases. After removal of 8 bases from V and 4 bases from J, the junction contained 7 bases not matched to a gene. This CDR3 spans 14 amino acids. CDR1 and CDR2 from the germline V gene are MDHEN and SYDVKM. The CDR3 nucleotides read TGTGCCAGCGGAACCGGGACTAGGTACAATGAGCAGTTCTTC. It encodes CASGTGTRYNEQFF.

The rearrangement links TRBV9 to TRBJ2-5, with TRBD2 as a possible D gene (5 bases). Germline V CDR1 and CDR2: SGDLS, YYNGEE. V dropped 4 bases and J dropped 5 bases, with 18 bases sitting between them. This CDR3 spans 15 amino acids. In DNA, the CDR3 is TGTGCCAGCAGCCCGACGGACTTAGCGCGGGAGACCCAGTACTTC. Its protein is CASSPTDLARETQYF.

This clone occurred a few times. The chain is built from TRBV5-6 and TRBJ2-3; D gene uncertain. Germline-derived CDR1 and CDR2 are SGHDT and YYEEEE. The CDR3 is 14 residues long. The germline V and J ends were trimmed by 0 bases and 3 bases, with 8 bases remaining between them. In nucleotides, the CDR3 is TGTGCCAGCAGCTTGGCCCCCAGAACAGATACGCAGTATTTT. Translated, it gives CASSLAPRTDTQYF.

This chain uses TRBV4-3 with TRBJ2-7; D remains unclear. The germline V gene has CDR1 LGHNA and CDR2 YSLEER. Deletions cut 0 bases from V and 5 bases from J, with 8 bases between. This CDR3 contains 13 residues. CDR3 in DNA: TGCGCCAGCAGCCAAGAACGGGCGAACGAGCAGTACTTC. It codes for CASSQERANEQYF.

This clone has a single count. The chain uses TRBV7-7 and TRBJ2-3; weak D call: TRBD1 (5 bases). Germline V gene lookup returns CDR1 SSHAT and CDR2 FNYEAQ (reference sequence). V lost 3 bases, J lost 6 bases, and 28 bases lay in between. The CDR3 consists of 19 residues. The CDR3 DNA reads TGTGCCAGCAGCTTTGATTGGTGGGCAGGGTCGGCCAAGTGGGATACGCAGTATTTT. Translating gives CASSFDWWAGSAKWDTQYF. Full variable domain (outside the CDR3, taken from reference TRBV7-7 and TRBJ2-3): GAGVSQSPRYKVTKRGQDVTLRCDPISSHATLYWYQQALGQGPEFLTYFNYEAQPDKSGLPSDRFSAERPEGSISTLTIQRTEQRDSAMYRCASSFDWWAGSAKWDTQYFGPGTRLTVL.

This clone was counted a single time. The rearrangement uses TRBV28 and TRBJ2-7, with 8 bases that match TRBD1. The junction had 8 bases not matched to a gene; V was cut back by 10 bases and J by 0 bases. Per the germline V gene, CDR1 is MDHEN and CDR2 is SYDVKM. CDR3 size: 14 residues. The CDR3 spells CATGQGAGSYEQYF. DNA of the CDR3: TGTGCCACCGGACAGGGCGCCGGCTCCTACGAGCAGTACTTC.

The chain links TRBV6-5 to TRBJ2-4; 9 bases match TRBD1. This CDR3 has 14 residues. Germline assignment: CDR1 MNHEY and CDR2 SVGAGI. The junction had 6 bases not matched to a gene; V was cut back by 5 bases and J by 7 bases. CDR3 sequence reads: CASSTGTGYNIQYF. For the CDR3, the DNA is TGTGCCAGCAGTACCGGGACAGGGTACAACATTCAGTACTTC.

This clone was found a few times. The V and J genes are TRBV9 and TRBJ1-6; perhaps TRBD1 as D (6 bases). The CDR3 covers 17 residues. Trimming left V 4 bases short and J 10 bases short, with 24 bases between. Germline lookup yields CDR1 SGDLS and CDR2 YYNGEE. The CDR3 nucleotides read TGTGCCAGCAGCCCGGGTCTGGGGGGCCTGTTACACTCACCCCTCCACTTT. It translates to CASSPGLGGLLHSPLHF.

The gene calls are TRBV9 and TRBJ1-1; D perhaps matches TRBD1 (5 bases). The CDR3 totals 14 residues. The ends were cut back, 0 bases at V and 0 bases at J, with 6 bases in the middle. Germline V gene sequence: CDR1 SGDLS, CDR2 YYNGEE. In DNA, the CDR3 is TGTGCCAGCAGCGTAGCAGGGCTGAACACTGAAGCTTTCTTT. This translates into CASSVAGLNTEAFF.